This T cell receptor (beta chain) was documented in a study of blood T cell repertoires in COVID-19. Study-wide context: PBMCs, B-cell-depleted T cells, or T cells were the source of the cDNA or gDNA that made up the material.

Sequencing was performed with immunoSEQ multiplex PCR; in TCRdb, only in-frame clones are kept and a portion is missing. The table includes 220,000 or so clones, approximately 86% detected once. Germline V gene sequence: CDR1 SGHRS, CDR2 YFSETQ. The CDR3 length is 14 residues. The V gene lost 2 bases and the J gene lost 7 bases, with 15 bases spanning the gap. Individuals drawn from approximately 26 US areas were about 18 to 95 years old. Cohorts were based on clinical histories the participants reported. The TCR comes from a woman aged 45-59 years with acute COVID-19. The sample was PBMCs or T cells enriched from blood (not recorded which). The chain recombines TRBV5-1 with TRBJ2-5; weak D call: TRBD1 (5 bases). This CDR3 is CASSFQGTSGTQYF. The CDR3 DNA reads as TGCGCCAGCAGCTTTCAGGGTACCTCGGGGACCCAGTACTTC. The full variable domain, in which reference TRBV5-1 and TRBJ2-5 provide the parts outside the CDR3, is KAGVTQTPRYLIKTRGQQVTLSCSPISGHRSVSWYQQTPGQGLQFLFEYFSETQRNKGNFPGRFSGRQFSNSRSEMNVSTLELGDSALYLCASSFQGTSGTQYFGPGTRLLVL.